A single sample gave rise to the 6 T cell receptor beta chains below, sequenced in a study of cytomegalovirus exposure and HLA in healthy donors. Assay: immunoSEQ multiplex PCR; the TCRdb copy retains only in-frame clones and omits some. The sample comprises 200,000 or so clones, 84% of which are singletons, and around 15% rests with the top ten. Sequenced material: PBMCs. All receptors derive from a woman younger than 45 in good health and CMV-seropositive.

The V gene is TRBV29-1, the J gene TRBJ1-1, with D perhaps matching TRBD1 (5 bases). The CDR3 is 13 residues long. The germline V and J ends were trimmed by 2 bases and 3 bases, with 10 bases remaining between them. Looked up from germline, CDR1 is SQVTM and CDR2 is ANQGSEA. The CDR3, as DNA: TGCAGCGTTGAAACCGGGGGGGACACTGAAGCTTTCTTT. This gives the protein CSVETGGDTEAFF.

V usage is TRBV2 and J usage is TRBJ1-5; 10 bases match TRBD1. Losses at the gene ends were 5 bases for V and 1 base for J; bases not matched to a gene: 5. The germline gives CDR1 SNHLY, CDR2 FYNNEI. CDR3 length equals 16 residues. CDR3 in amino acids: CASSIRGQGSNQPQHF. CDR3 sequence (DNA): TGTGCCAGCAGTATCCGGGGACAGGGGAGCAATCAGCCCCAGCATTTT.

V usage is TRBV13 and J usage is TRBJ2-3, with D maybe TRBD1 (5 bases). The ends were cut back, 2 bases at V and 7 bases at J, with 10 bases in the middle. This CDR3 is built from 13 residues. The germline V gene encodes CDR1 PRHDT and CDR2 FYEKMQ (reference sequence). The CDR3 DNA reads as TGTGCCAGCAGCTTAAACAGGCCCAATACGCAGTATTTT. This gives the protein CASSLNRPNTQYF.

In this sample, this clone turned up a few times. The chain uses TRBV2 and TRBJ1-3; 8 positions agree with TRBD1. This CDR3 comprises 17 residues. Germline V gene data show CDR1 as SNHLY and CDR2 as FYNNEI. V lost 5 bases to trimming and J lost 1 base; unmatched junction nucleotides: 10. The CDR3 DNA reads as TGTGCCAGCAGTTTCGTCCCGGGACAGGTTTCTGGAAACACCATATATTTT. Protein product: CASSFVPGQVSGNTIYF.

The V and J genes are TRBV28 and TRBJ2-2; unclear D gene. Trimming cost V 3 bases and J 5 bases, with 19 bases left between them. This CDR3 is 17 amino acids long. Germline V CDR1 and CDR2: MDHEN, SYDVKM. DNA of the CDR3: TGTGCCAGCAGTTTGCGGCAGAGCGCGACCGGGACCGGGGAGCTGTTTTTT. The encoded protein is CASSLRQSATGTGELFF. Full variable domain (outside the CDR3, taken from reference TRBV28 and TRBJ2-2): DVKVTQSSRYLVKRTGEKVFLECVQDMDHENMFWYRQDPGLGLRLIYFSYDVKMKEKGDIPEGYSVSREKKERFSLILESASTNQTSMYLCASSLRQSATGTGELFFGEGSRLTVL.

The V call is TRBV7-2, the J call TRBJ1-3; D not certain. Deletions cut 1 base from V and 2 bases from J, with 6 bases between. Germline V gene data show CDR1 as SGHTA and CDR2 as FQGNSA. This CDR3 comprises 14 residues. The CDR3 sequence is CASSLGSPGNTIYF. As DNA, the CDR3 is TGTGCCAGCAGCTTAGGGAGCCCTGGAAACACCATATATTTT.